This T cell receptor beta chain originates from a study of T-cell memory formation after mild COVID-19. Study observations and caveats: Contracting clones, day 15 to 85, had balanced CD4/CD8, and later expanders favored CD4+.

As for this clonotype: Its antigen is unidentified.

TCRdb analysed the 5' RACE reads with MiXCR anew, one entry per CDR3 protein. The sample has over 35,000 distinct CDR3 sequences, 8% to 10% seen once. Germline V CDR1 and CDR2: DFQATT, SNEGSKA (reference sequence). With V trimmed by 5 bases and J by 5 bases, 9 bases remained unmatched. This CDR3 comprises 14 residues. V usage is TRBV20-1 and J usage is TRBJ1-1; 9 nucleotides align to TRBD1. The TCR sequence derives from an adult woman who had mild COVID-19 (a few samples of this study predate the infection). Cell type and time point are not known. Material: PBMCs or a T cell subset sorted from them (not recorded which). In nucleotides, the CDR3 is TGCAGTGCTCGACGGACAGGGGAGGGTACTGAAGCTTTCTTT. This translates into CSARRTGEGTEAFF.